This T cell receptor (beta chain) derives from a study of blood T cell repertoires in COVID-19. Overall study context: Donors in the United States, Italy and Spain gave samples during acute or convalescent COVID-19. The cDNA or gDNA used as material had been derived from T cells, B-cell-depleted T cells, or PBMCs.

This CDR3 has 14 residues. Trimming shortened V by 5 bases and J by 3 bases, and 11 bases separated the two germline ends. Germline V gene sequence: CDR1 MNHEY, CDR2 SVGAGI. Per the study methods: Reference gene primers were amplified, and this amplification served to estimate nucleated cell counts. Libraries were prepared by immunoSEQ multiplex PCR; TCRdb keeps only in-frame clonotypes and omits some of them. The V and J calls and clone size were taken over from that table, and D and trimming were inferred from the DNA. The sample lists fewer than 400,000 clones; around 88% were seen once. The sample taken for sequencing was peripheral blood. This rearrangement joins TRBV6-5 to TRBJ2-1; D might be TRBD2 (5 bases). This clonotype was sampled from a man younger than 40 with active or convalescent COVID-19. In DNA form, the CDR3 reads TGTGCCAGCAGTCAAACTAGTATCTACAATGAGCAGTTCTTC. Translation: CASSQTSIYNEQFF.